This entry lists 9 T cell receptor beta chains sequenced from one sample in a study of OX40 agonist ivuxolimab in advanced cancers. Assay: immunoSEQ multiplex PCR; the TCRdb copy retains only in-frame clones and omits some. The sample comprises fewer than 85,000 clones, roughly 85% of which are singletons, and about 0.75% rests with the top ten. Sequencing used CD4+ or CD8+ T cells sorted from blood, obtained in a trial of the OX40 agonist ivuxolimab. All receptors come from an adult with an advanced solid tumor such as melanoma, head and neck, liver or kidney cancer.

The chain uses TRBV2 and TRBJ2-3; D gene unclear. Germline CDR1 and CDR2: SNHLY and FYNNEI. The V end lost 4 bases, the J end lost 1 base, and 3 bases lay between the germline ends. The CDR3 runs to 12 residues. The CDR3 sequence is CASSGGTDTQYF. The CDR3 DNA follows: TGTGCCAGCAGTGGTGGCACAGATACGCAGTATTTT.

This chain joins TRBV5-1 and TRBJ2-7; 10 bases match TRBD1. V lost 0 bases and J lost 7; bases outside the gene matches: 7. Germline lookup yields CDR1 SGHRS and CDR2 YFSETQ. The CDR3 loop spans 15 amino acids. CDR3: CASSLEGTGVREQYF. DNA for the CDR3: TGCGCCAGCAGCTTGGAGGGGACAGGGGTAAGGGAGCAGTACTTC.

The gene calls are TRBV7-9 and TRBJ2-2; 9 nucleotides agree with TRBD2. This CDR3 contains 13 residues. Germline trimming cut 11 bases from V and 5 bases from J; bases unmatched to any gene: 6. Germline V CDR1 and CDR2: SEHNR, FQNEAQ (reference sequence). CDR3 DNA: TGTGCCGGGAGGACTAGCGTGACCGGGGAGCTGTTTTTT. Translating gives CAGRTSVTGELFF.

This chain joins TRBV28 and TRBJ2-5, with D unclear. The CDR3 contains 15 residues. V lost 3 bases to trimming and J lost 1 base, with 12 bases between them. The germline CDR1 and CDR2 sequences are MDHEN and SYDVKM. The CDR3 nucleotides are TGTGCCAGCAGTTTCACGACGGAAGGCCAAGAGACCCAGTACTTC. This encodes CASSFTTEGQETQYF.

The sample holds one count of this clone. This chain links TRBV11-1 with TRBJ2-2, with D tentatively TRBD1 (5 bases). V dropped 5 bases and J dropped 3 bases, with 7 bases sitting between them. The length of the CDR3 is 13 residues. Germline lookup yields CDR1 SGHAT and CDR2 FQDESV (reference sequence). The DNA of the CDR3 is TGTGCCAGCAGCCTACAGGACACCGGGGAGCTGTTTTTT. Its protein is CASSLQDTGELFF.

J is TRBJ2-5 and V is TRBV11-2; D is unclear. V dropped 1 base and J dropped 1 base, with 4 bases sitting between them. The CDR3 spans 13 residues. Germline-derived CDR1 and CDR2 are SGHAT and FQNNGV. CDR3 amino acids: CASSLVPQETQYF. CDR3 DNA: TGTGCCAGCAGCTTAGTTCCCCAAGAGACCCAGTACTTC.

This sequence joins TRBV28 and TRBJ1-5, with unresolved D. Trimming shortened V by 3 bases and J by 0 bases, and 6 bases separated the two germline ends. The germline V gene has CDR1 MDHEN and CDR2 SYDVKM. This CDR3 has 14 residues. CDR3 in amino acids: CASSFSRSNQPQHF. CDR3 coding DNA: TGTGCCAGCAGTTTTAGTCGTAGCAATCAGCCCCAGCATTTT.

V gene TRBV6-6 combines with J gene TRBJ1-3; D is unclear. V was cut by 8 bases and J by 0 bases, with 5 bases left in between. The V gene's germline CDR1 is MNHNY and CDR2 SVGAGI (reference sequence). The CDR3 contains 12 residues. CDR3 in amino acids: CASVSSGNTIYF. In nucleotides, the CDR3 is TGTGCCAGCGTGAGCTCTGGAAACACCATATATTTT.

The chain couples TRBV18 to TRBJ1-1, with D possibly being TRBD1 (5 bases). The V and J ends lost 3 bases and 2 bases respectively, with 13 bases between them. The CDR3 consists of 15 residues. Germline-derived CDR1 and CDR2 are KGHSH and LQKENI. The chain's CDR3 is CASSPLGTDNTEAFF. The CDR3, as DNA: TGTGCCAGCTCACCCCTCGGGACGGATAACACTGAAGCTTTCTTT.